This section outlines one T cell receptor beta chain sequence together with its context. These data are taken from a study of cytomegalovirus exposure and HLA in healthy donors. In germline, CDR1 is MNHEY, CDR2 SMNVEV (reference sequence). V lost 7 bases to trimming and J lost 8 bases, with 23 bases between them. This CDR3 is built from 15 residues. In the PCR, 60 Vbeta and 13 Jbeta primers were used. Generated by immunoSEQ multiplex PCR, the TCRdb table keeps only in-frame clones and is missing some. The data hold around 100,000 clones, with less than 80% observed a single time. The source material was PBMCs. V usage is TRBV27 and J usage is TRBJ2-5; a weak D match, TRBD1 (6 bases). The TCR sequence derives from a woman aged 25 to 39 in good health and CMV-seronegative. The CDR3 is CASIIGQSSAFTQYF. CDR3 bases: TGTGCCAGCATCATTGGACAGTCGTCGGCATTTACCCAGTACTTC.